Listed below are T cell receptor beta chains from one sample, sequenced in a study of blood T cells in healthy people across ages. TCRdb fed the 5' RACE reads into MiXCR, producing one record per CDR3 protein. The data show 1.5 million to 1.8 million distinct CDR3 sequences, roughly 43% seen once. Sequenced: blood. Source of these receptors: a woman aged 18-35 years in good health. Each CDR3 is given with its conserved first and last residue. A D gene is named only where the DNA matches it firmly. A row's size may be missing; if present it is once, few, many or a size class.

d_gene	v_gene	abundance	j_gene	CDR3aa	CDR3nt
NA	TRBV29-1	NA	TRBJ1-1	CSVDRGQTEAFF	TGCAGCGTGGATCGGGGGCAGACTGAAGCTTTCTTT
NA	TRBV6-2/TRBV6-3	few	TRBJ2-3	CASSYTDITDTQYF	TGTGCCAGCAGTTACACCGACATCACAGATACGCAGTATTTT
NA	TRBV14	few	TRBJ2-1	CASSRSVYSYNEQFF	TGTGCCAGCAGCCGGAGCGTCTACTCCTACAATGAGCAGTTCTTC
TRBD1	TRBV6-2/TRBV6-3	NA	TRBJ1-2	CASSWTGGLDGYTF	TGTGCCAGCAGCTGGACAGGGGGTCTTGATGGCTACACCTTC
NA	TRBV15	few	TRBJ2-3	CATSRDRADDTQYF	TGTGCCACCAGCAGAGATCGCGCCGACGATACGCAGTATTTT
NA	TRBV4-3	few	TRBJ2-7	CASSQDDGTDYYEQYF	TGCGCCAGCAGCCAAGATGACGGGACGGATTACTACGAGCAGTACTTC
TRBD2	TRBV4-1	NA	TRBJ2-7	CASSQLPGLAGGRWSCEQYF	TGCGCCAGCAGCCAACTCCCGGGACTAGCGGGGGGAAGATGGTCCTGCGAGCAGTACTTC
NA	TRBV28	few	TRBJ2-7	CASKEQAYNEQYF	TGTGCCAGCAAGGAGCAGGCCTACAATGAGCAGTACTTC
NA	TRBV28	NA	TRBJ2-7	CASSSPAAGRVYNEQYF	TGTGCCAGCAGTTCCCCAGCGGCTGGAAGGGTCTACAATGAGCAGTACTTC
NA	TRBV21-1	few	TRBJ2-3	CASSTLSGGLTDTQYF	TGTGCCAGCAGCACCCTTAGCGGGGGCCTCACAGATACGCAGTATTTT
NA	TRBV3-1	NA	TRBJ1-1	CASSLDLTDTEAFF	TGTGCCAGCAGCCTCGACCTGACGGACACTGAAGCTTTCTTT
NA	TRBV4-1	NA	TRBJ2-7	CASSQTDLAYEQYF	TGCGCCAGCAGCCAGACGGATCTCGCCTACGAGCAGTACTTC
NA	TRBV7-2	NA	TRBJ1-1	CASSPEQMNTEAFF	TGTGCCAGCAGCCCCGAACAGATGAACACTGAAGCTTTCTTT
TRBD1	TRBV7-2	few	TRBJ2-3	CASSQVGAGQGLDTQYF	TGTGCCAGCAGCCAAGTAGGCGCGGGACAGGGCTTAGATACGCAGTATTTT
TRBD2	TRBV9	few	TRBJ2-1	CASSVGGTSPYEQFF	TGTGCCAGCAGCGTAGGTGGGACTAGCCCATATGAGCAGTTCTTC
NA	TRBV12-3/TRBV12-4	many	TRBJ2-1	CASSPFYNEQFF	TGTGCCAGCAGTCCGTTCTACAATGAGCAGTTCTTC